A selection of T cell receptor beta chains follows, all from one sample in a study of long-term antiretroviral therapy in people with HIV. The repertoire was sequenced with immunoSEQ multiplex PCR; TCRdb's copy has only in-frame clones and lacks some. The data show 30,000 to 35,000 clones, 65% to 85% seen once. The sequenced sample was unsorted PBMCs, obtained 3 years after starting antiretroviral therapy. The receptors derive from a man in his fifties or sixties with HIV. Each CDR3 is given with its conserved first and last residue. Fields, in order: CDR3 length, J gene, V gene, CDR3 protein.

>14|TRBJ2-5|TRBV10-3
CAISDSVAQETQYF
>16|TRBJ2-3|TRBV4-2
CASSQEGHTSTDTQYF
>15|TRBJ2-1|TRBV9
CASSVVGAGGDEQFF
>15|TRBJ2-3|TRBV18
CASSPWTGEDGTQYF
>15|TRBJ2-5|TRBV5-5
CASRYTGDLKETQYF
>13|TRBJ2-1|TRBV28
CASPSQDGNEQFF
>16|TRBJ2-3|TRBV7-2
CASSFNVAGGLDTQYF
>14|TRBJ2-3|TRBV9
CASSAGGGPDTQYF
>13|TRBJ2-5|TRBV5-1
CASTENSRETQYF
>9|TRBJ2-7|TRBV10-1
CASPYEQYF